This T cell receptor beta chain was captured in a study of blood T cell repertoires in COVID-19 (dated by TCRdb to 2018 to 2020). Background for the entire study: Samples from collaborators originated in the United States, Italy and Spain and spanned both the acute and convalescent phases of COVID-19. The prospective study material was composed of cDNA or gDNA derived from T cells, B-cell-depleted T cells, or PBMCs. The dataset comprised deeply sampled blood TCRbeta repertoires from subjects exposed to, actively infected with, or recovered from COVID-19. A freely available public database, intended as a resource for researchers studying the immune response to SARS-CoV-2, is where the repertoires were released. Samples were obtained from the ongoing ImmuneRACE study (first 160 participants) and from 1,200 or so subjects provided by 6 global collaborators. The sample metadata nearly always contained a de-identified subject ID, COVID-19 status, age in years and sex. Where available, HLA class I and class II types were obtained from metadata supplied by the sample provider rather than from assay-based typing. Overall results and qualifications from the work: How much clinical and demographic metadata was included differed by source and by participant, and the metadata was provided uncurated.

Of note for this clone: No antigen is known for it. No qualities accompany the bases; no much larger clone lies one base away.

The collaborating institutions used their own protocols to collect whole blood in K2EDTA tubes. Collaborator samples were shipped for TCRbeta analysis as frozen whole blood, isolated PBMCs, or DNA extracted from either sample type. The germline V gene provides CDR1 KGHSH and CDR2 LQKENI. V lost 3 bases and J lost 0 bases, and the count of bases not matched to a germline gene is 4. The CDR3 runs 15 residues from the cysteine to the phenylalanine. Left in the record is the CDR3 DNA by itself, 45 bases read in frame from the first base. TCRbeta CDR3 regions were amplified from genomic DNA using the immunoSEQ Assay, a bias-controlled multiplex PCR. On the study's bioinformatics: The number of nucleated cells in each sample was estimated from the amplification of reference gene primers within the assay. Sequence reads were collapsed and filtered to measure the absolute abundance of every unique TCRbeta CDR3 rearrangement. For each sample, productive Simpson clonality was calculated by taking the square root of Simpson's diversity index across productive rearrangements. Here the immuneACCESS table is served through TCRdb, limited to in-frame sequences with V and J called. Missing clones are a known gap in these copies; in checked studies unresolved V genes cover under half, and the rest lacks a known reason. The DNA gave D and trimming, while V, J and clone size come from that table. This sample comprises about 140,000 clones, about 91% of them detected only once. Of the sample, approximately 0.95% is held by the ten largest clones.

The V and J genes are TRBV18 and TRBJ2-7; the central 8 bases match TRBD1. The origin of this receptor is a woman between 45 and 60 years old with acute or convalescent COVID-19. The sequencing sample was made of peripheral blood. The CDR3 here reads CASSPGTGTSYEQYF. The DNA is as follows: TGTGCCAGCTCACCCGGGACAGGTACCTCCTACGAGCAGTACTTC.